This is a list of T cell receptor beta chains from one sample in a study of vaccination effects on CD4 cells after COVID-19. Libraries were prepared by immunoSEQ multiplex PCR; TCRdb keeps only in-frame clonotypes and omits some of them. The repertoire holds about 38,000 clones, with approximately 70% as singletons. These TCRs are of unknown antigen specificity. The source material was CD4+ T cells from PBMCs cultured with SARS-CoV-2 spike peptides, sampled before COVID-19 vaccination. These receptors were obtained from a human donor who received a COVID-19 vaccine. Both conserved end residues are trimmed from each CDR3. The order of the fields is D gene, J gene, V gene, CDR3 protein. D genes are given only for firm matches.

d_gene: NA
j_gene: TRBJ1-3
v_gene: TRBV7-2
CDR3aa: ASSSRTGNTIY

d_gene: TRBD1
j_gene: TRBJ2-7
v_gene: TRBV15
CDR3aa: ATSRDGGQERFPYEQY

d_gene: TRBD1
j_gene: TRBJ1-2
v_gene: TRBV27
CDR3aa: ASSRTGFTYGYT

d_gene: TRBD2
j_gene: TRBJ2-7
v_gene: TRBV13
CDR3aa: ASSFGGAIYEQY

d_gene: NA
j_gene: TRBJ1-3
v_gene: TRBV15
CDR3aa: ATSRDPSQPIY

d_gene: NA
j_gene: TRBJ1-1
v_gene: TRBV5-6
CDR3aa: ASSLGTKSGEAF

d_gene: NA
j_gene: TRBJ2-7
v_gene: TRBV6-5
CDR3aa: ASSFSQRTAYEQY

d_gene: NA
j_gene: TRBJ1-2
v_gene: TRBV6-5
CDR3aa: ASRPTANYGYT

d_gene: NA
j_gene: TRBJ1-6
v_gene: TRBV30
CDR3aa: AWSINSPLH

d_gene: NA
j_gene: TRBJ1-1
v_gene: TRBV5-4
CDR3aa: ASSSPPNTEAF

d_gene: NA
j_gene: TRBJ2-7
v_gene: TRBV2
CDR3aa: AGSYAYEQY

d_gene: NA
j_gene: TRBJ1-4
v_gene: TRBV29-1
CDR3aa: SVFVSGGEKLF

d_gene: NA
j_gene: TRBJ1-2
v_gene: TRBV7-2
CDR3aa: ASSVNWAYGYT

d_gene: TRBD2
j_gene: TRBJ2-1
v_gene: TRBV9
CDR3aa: ASSAVTGTTYNEQF

d_gene: NA
j_gene: TRBJ2-6
v_gene: TRBV18
CDR3aa: ASSPFVPVDPSGANVLT

d_gene: TRBD1
j_gene: TRBJ1-2
v_gene: TRBV4-2
CDR3aa: ASSQATGGYGYT

d_gene: NA
j_gene: TRBJ2-5
v_gene: TRBV20-1
CDR3aa: SASSAGIQETQY

d_gene: NA
j_gene: TRBJ1-1
v_gene: TRBV19
CDR3aa: ASNWGALNTEAF

d_gene: NA
j_gene: TRBJ2-7
v_gene: TRBV5-1
CDR3aa: ASSLGVPSVSHSYEQY

d_gene: NA
j_gene: TRBJ2-1
v_gene: TRBV10-3
CDR3aa: AIRGRDTYNEQF

d_gene: NA
j_gene: TRBJ2-7
v_gene: TRBV7-9
CDR3aa: ASSRSRDSYEQY

d_gene: TRBD1
j_gene: TRBJ1-1
v_gene: TRBV24-1
CDR3aa: ATSDSGTGENTEAF

d_gene: TRBD1
j_gene: TRBJ1-3
v_gene: TRBV9
CDR3aa: ASSVVGQGLEGNTIY

d_gene: NA
j_gene: TRBJ1-6
v_gene: TRBV2
CDR3aa: ASRGGNNSPLH

d_gene: TRBD2
j_gene: TRBJ2-3
v_gene: TRBV6-4
CDR3aa: ATGEGHTDTQY

d_gene: NA
j_gene: TRBJ2-7
v_gene: TRBV27
CDR3aa: ASSPDYLRGEQY

d_gene: TRBD1
j_gene: TRBJ1-5
v_gene: TRBV5-4
CDR3aa: ASSLEGTGVSQPQH

d_gene: NA
j_gene: TRBJ1-2
v_gene: TRBV19
CDR3aa: ASSKSWVSQEGYT

d_gene: NA
j_gene: TRBJ1-5
v_gene: TRBV30
CDR3aa: AWSTGSVRNQPQH

d_gene: NA
j_gene: TRBJ2-1
v_gene: TRBV5-1
CDR3aa: ASSLAWTAVYNEQF

d_gene: NA
j_gene: TRBJ1-1
v_gene: TRBV28
CDR3aa: ASSPHRLGAEAF

d_gene: TRBD2
j_gene: TRBJ2-3
v_gene: TRBV27
CDR3aa: ASRPGLGLDTQY

d_gene: TRBD1
j_gene: TRBJ2-2
v_gene: TRBV19
CDR3aa: ASYDRGDTGELF

d_gene: NA
j_gene: TRBJ1-1
v_gene: TRBV21-1
CDR3aa: ASSGRRGNMNTEAF

d_gene: NA
j_gene: TRBJ2-7
v_gene: TRBV5-1
CDR3aa: ASGGQPYEQY

d_gene: TRBD1
j_gene: TRBJ2-3
v_gene: TRBV11-2
CDR3aa: ASSSLGDRGLDTQY

d_gene: NA
j_gene: TRBJ1-2
v_gene: TRBV4-2
CDR3aa: ASSQVGTAAT

d_gene: NA
j_gene: TRBJ2-2
v_gene: TRBV3-1/TRBV3-2
CDR3aa: ASSQEQLNTGELF

d_gene: TRBD1
j_gene: TRBJ1-2
v_gene: TRBV19
CDR3aa: ASSDRVYGYT

d_gene: TRBD2
j_gene: TRBJ2-7
v_gene: TRBV5-1
CDR3aa: ASSLGSGRASYEQY

d_gene: TRBD1
j_gene: TRBJ2-5
v_gene: TRBV6-5
CDR3aa: ASSLGQGRAQY

d_gene: NA
j_gene: TRBJ1-1
v_gene: TRBV5-4
CDR3aa: ASSPDRTRSTEAF

d_gene: TRBD1
j_gene: TRBJ1-1
v_gene: TRBV29-1
CDR3aa: SVGQGAPEAF

d_gene: NA
j_gene: TRBJ2-5
v_gene: TRBV5-1
CDR3aa: ASSLGTEETQY

d_gene: NA
j_gene: TRBJ2-3
v_gene: TRBV2
CDR3aa: ASSELDADTQY

d_gene: NA
j_gene: TRBJ2-5
v_gene: TRBV6-4
CDR3aa: ASSTNEGETQY

d_gene: NA
j_gene: TRBJ1-4
v_gene: TRBV30
CDR3aa: AWSLGITGEKLF

d_gene: NA
j_gene: TRBJ1-1
v_gene: TRBV7-9
CDR3aa: ASSLAGGELRAF

d_gene: TRBD1
j_gene: TRBJ1-5
v_gene: TRBV28
CDR3aa: ASSDRQGLQPQH

d_gene: TRBD2
j_gene: TRBJ2-1
v_gene: TRBV6-5
CDR3aa: ASSYSTSGIHNEQF